Reported below is one TCR beta chain. The RNA input was roughly 0.45 to 1 ug, and it was reverse transcribed with random hexamers. MiXCR, run by TCRdb on the immunoSEQ multiplex PCR reads, gives a single entry per CDR3 protein. The data contain more than 85,000 distinct CDR3 sequences, roughly 95% of them singletons. This sample was taken from a study of CD8 T cells in Susac syndrome. The CDR3 is 13 amino acids. CDR1 is SEHNR and CDR2 is FQNEAQ in the germline V gene (reference sequence). Trimming took 10 bases from V and 1 from J, leaving 13 bases between them. The chain couples TRBV7-9 to TRBJ1-1; D not resolved. This clonotype was sampled from a human donor in good health. Sequenced: CD4+ T cells from PBMCs. The CDR3 spells CATTAQPNTEAFF. The CDR3, as DNA: TGTGCCACAACAGCACAGCCGAACACTGAAGCTTTCTTT.